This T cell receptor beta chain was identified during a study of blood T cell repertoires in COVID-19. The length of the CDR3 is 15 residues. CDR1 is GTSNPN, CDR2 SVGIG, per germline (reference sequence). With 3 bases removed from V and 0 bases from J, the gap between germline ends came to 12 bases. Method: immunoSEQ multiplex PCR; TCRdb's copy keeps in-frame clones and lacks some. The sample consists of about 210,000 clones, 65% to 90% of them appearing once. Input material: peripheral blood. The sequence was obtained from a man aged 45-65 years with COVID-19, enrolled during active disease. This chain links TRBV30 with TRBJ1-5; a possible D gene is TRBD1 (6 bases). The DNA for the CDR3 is TGTGCCTGGAGAATGACAGGTGGTAGCAATCAGCCCCAGCATTTT. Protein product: CAWRMTGGSNQPQHF.